The entry below describes one T cell receptor (beta chain). Its target is unknown. These data come from a study of blood T cells in healthy people across ages. Findings and caveats of the study: Changes seen in expanded clonotypes were possibly confounded by donor CMV status left unknown.

Roughly 10 milliliters was the volume of peripheral blood drawn from each donor. A minimum of 7 million PBMCs was isolated per sample. CDR1 and CDR2 (germline): SNHLY, FYNNEI. V lost 6 bases to trimming and J lost 1 base, with 9 bases between them. The CDR3 length is 14 residues. Primers used in a second PCR of about 7 to 11 cycles were a sample-barcoded 5' primer and a J-beta primer mix. Each of the cDNA molecules was tagged by a template-switch adaptor with 12 random nucleotides. Each CDR3 protein is one row after TCRdb ran MiXCR on the 5' RACE reads. The sample includes some 1.6 million distinct CDR3 sequences, 30% to 40% of them seen just once.

Material: blood. The rearrangement uses TRBV2 and TRBJ2-2; D is unclear. This clonotype originated in a woman aged 25 to 39 in good health. The CDR3, as DNA: TGTGCCAGCAGACTACTCCGGAACACCGGGGAGCTGTTTTTT. It is translated as CASRLLRNTGELFF.